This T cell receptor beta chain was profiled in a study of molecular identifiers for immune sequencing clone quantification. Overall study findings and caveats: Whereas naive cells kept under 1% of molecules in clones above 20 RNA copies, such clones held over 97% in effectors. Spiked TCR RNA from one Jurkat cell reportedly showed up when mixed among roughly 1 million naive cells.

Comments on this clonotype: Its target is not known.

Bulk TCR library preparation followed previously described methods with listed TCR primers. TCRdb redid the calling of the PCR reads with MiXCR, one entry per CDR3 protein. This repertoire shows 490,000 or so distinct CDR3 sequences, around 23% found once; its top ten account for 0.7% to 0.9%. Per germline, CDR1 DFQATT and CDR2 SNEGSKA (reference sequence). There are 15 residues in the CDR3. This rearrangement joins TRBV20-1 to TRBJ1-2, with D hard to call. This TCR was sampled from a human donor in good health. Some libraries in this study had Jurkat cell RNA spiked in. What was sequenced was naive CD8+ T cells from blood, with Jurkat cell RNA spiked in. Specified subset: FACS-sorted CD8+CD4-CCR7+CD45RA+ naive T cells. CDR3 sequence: CSAYLGDVLDYGYTF. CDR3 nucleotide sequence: TGCAGCGCCTATCTAGGAGACGTTTTAGACTATGGCTACACCTTC.